The TCR beta chain described here comes from a study of cytomegalovirus exposure and HLA in healthy donors (dated by TCRdb to about 2017). With regard to the full study: According to a later analysis, one platform produced both the roughly 110 validation repertoires and the roughly 650 repertoires of the first cohort. Besides the first cohort of around 700 subjects, a separate validation cohort made up of 120 different subjects was used. The study was designed to test whether signatures of past pathogen exposure could be identified by cataloging public T cell receptors. To predict cytomegalovirus infection status, the study brought together high-throughput TCR immunosequencing, statistical association of individual TCRs with disease status, and machine learning. What the research found in general, with its limitations: A few of the identified cytomegalovirus-associated TCR beta chains were confirmed in vitro to be specific for cytomegalovirus antigens. Of the cluster scores, about 94% were above 0 in a later analysis, which found that TCRs clustered in the first cohort also tended to co-occur in the 110 or so validation repertoires. Most TCR sequences were seen in very few donors, while some public TCRs were found in many individuals. The study gave a list of 150 to 200 TCR beta chains associated with cytomegalovirus. A later analysis lacked HLA typing for the validation cohort, so it scored co-occurrence in that cohort across all 110 or so repertoires. The classifier was reported to diagnose cytomegalovirus status with high specificity and sensitivity in both the original and validation cohorts. The authors suggested that the approach could potentially be generalized to other disease states and immunological phenotypes.

Library creation used the immunoSEQ multiplex PCR assay. On the authors' methods: To diagnose cytomegalovirus status from the catalog of TCR beta chain sequences, a statistical classification framework was built. Here the immuneACCESS table is served through TCRdb, limited to in-frame sequences with V and J called. Missing clones are a known gap in these copies; in checked studies unresolved V genes cover under half, and the rest lacks a known reason. Clonal size and the V and J genes are those of that table, whereas D and trimming came from the DNA. Counted in this sample were 140,000 to 150,000 clones; roughly 89% of them appeared once. Under 5% of the sample belongs to the ten largest clones. This clone has a handful of counts. No antigen is known for it. No base qualities exist here, and no much larger clone lies one base off it. Separate from the roughly 650-subject first cohort, the validation cohort of some 130 subjects was the group to which the donors belonged.

The CDR3 numbers 15 residues from cysteine through phenylalanine. Just CDR3 DNA is preserved here, 45 bases in frame from base 1. The germline V gene (reference sequence) provides CDR1 PRHDT and CDR2 FYEKMQ. Trimming accounts for 4 bases at V and 5 bases at J, while the number of junction bases matched to no gene is 5. The sample taken for sequencing was PBMCs. The clonotype comes from a man aged 18 to 30 in good health and CMV-seropositive. Here the chain combines TRBV13 and TRBJ2-7; the central 13 bases match TRBD2. This receptor has the CDR3 CASSSGLAGVDEQYF. The DNA is as follows: TGTGCCAGCAGCTCCGGACTAGCGGGAGTAGACGAGCAGTACTTC. The variable domain in full, with residues beyond the CDR3 obtained from the reference TRBV13 and TRBJ2-7 genes, is AAGVIQSPRHLIKEKRETATLKCYPIPRHDTVYWYQQGPGQDPQFLISFYEKMQSDKGSIPDRFSAQQFSDYHSELNMSSLELGDSALYFCASSSGLAGVDEQYFGPGTRLTVT.